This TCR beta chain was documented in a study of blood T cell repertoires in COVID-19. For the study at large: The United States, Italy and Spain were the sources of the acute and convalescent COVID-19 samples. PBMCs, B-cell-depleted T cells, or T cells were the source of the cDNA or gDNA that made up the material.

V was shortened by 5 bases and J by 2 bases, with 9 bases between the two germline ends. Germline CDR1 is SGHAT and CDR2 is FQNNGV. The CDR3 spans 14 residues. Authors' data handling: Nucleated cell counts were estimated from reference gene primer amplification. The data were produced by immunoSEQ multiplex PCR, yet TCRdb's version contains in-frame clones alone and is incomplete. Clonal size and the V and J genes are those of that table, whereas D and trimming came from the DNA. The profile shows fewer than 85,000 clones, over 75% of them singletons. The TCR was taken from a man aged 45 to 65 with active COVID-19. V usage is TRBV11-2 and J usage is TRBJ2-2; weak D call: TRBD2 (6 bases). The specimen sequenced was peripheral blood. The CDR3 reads CASSAGINTGELFF. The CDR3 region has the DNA TGTGCCAGCAGCGCGGGGATTAACACCGGGGAGCTGTTTTTT. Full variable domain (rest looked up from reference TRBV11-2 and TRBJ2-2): EAGVAQSPRYKIIEKRQSVAFWCNPISGHATLYWYQQILGQGPKLLIQFQNNGVVDDSQLPKDRFSAERLKGVDSTLKIQPAKLEDSAVYLCASSAGINTGELFFGEGSRLTVL.